This T cell receptor (beta chain) was profiled in a study of blood T cells in healthy people across ages. Whole-study results and caveats: What prevented conclusive comparison of naive and antigen-experienced cells was that PBMCs were unsorted.

Trimming took 3 bases from V and 4 from J, leaving 13 bases between them. The CDR3 is 13 amino acids. Germline V lookup: CDR1 SQVTM, CDR2 ANQGSEA. They isolated at least 6 million PBMCs from each sample. This clonotype has only a few counts. What it binds is not known. Alongside a J-beta primer mix, a sample-barcoded 5' primer served in a second PCR lasting about 7 to 12 cycles. Each CDR3 protein gets one entry after TCRdb re-called the 5' RACE reads with MiXCR. Of around 700,000 distinct CDR3 sequences in the sample, around a quarter are singletons; the top ten hold more than 8.5%. The same data also contributed to another study, on T cells of mothers and their children. That source adds: No clones detected were persistent microchimeric T cell clones.

The V gene is TRBV29-1, the J gene TRBJ2-7, with D maybe TRBD2 (7 bases). The source of this sequence is a boy younger than 18 in good health. Sequencing used blood. This CDR3 reads CSVEGGRLYEQYF. CDR3 coding DNA: TGCAGCGTTGAGGGGGGGCGGCTATACGAGCAGTACTTC.